One and the same sample provided the 21 T cell receptor beta chains below, sequenced in a study of T-cell reconstitution after alpha-beta-depleted transplantation in children. This sample's TCRbeta library carried unique molecular identifier barcodes. One entry per CDR3 protein results from TCRdb running MiXCR on the PCR reads. The table lists some 490,000 distinct CDR3 sequences, approximately 12% of them singletons, with more than 5.5% in the top ten. Sequencing used PBMCs from the stem cell graft donor, obtained from the stem cell graft. Receptor source: a human donor who donated a stem cell graft to a child with combined immunodeficiency.

The table lists this clonotype with many counts. The V and J genes are TRBV5-6 and TRBJ2-4; TRBD2 is a possible D gene (6 bases). The CDR3 is made up of 14 amino acids. Between the trimmed V and J ends, which lost 2 bases and 8 bases, there was a span of 14 bases. Germline loops: CDR1 SGHDT, CDR2 YYEEEE. CDR3 sequence (DNA): TGTGCCAGCAGCTTTGGGGGGAGTAAGGACATTCAGTACTTC. Translating it yields CASSFGGSKDIQYF.

This chain links TRBV24-1 with TRBJ2-5, with a tentative D call TRBD1 (5 bases). V was clipped by 3 bases and J by 5 bases, with 15 bases between them. Germline V gives CDR1 KGHDR, CDR2 SFDVKD. The CDR3 runs 15 residues. CDR3: CATSDPDMPFETQYF. CDR3 nucleotide sequence: TGTGCCACCAGTGATCCGGACATGCCCTTCGAGACCCAGTACTTC.

A few counts support this clonotype. The genes are TRBV5-6 and TRBJ1-4; D might be TRBD1 (5 bases). CDR1 and CDR2 (germline): SGHDT, YYEEEE. This CDR3 is built from 11 residues. Between the trimmed V and J ends, which lost 4 bases and 11 bases, there was a span of 9 bases. The CDR3 region has the DNA TGTGCCAGCAGCCTCAAGGGGAAACTGTTTTTT. This sequence encodes CASSLKGKLFF.

V gene TRBV7-9 combines with J gene TRBJ2-7, with 14 nucleotides matching TRBD2. CDR3 size: 17 residues. V lost 4 bases, J lost 4 bases, and 9 bases stayed unmatched. Per germline, CDR1 SEHNR and CDR2 FQNEAQ (reference sequence). CDR3 bases: TGTGCCAGCAGCTGGGGACTAGCGGGAGCCCGAAATTACGAGCAGTACTTC. Translating it yields CASSWGLAGARNYEQYF. Full variable domain (rest looked up from reference TRBV7-9 and TRBJ2-7): DTGVSQNPRHKITKRGQNVTFRCDPISEHNRLYWYRQTLGQGPEFLTYFQNEAQLEKSRLLSDRFSAERPKGSFSTLEIQRTEQGDSAMYLCASSWGLAGARNYEQYFGPGTRLTVT.

This clonotype came up many times. This sequence joins TRBV12-3 or TRBV12-4 and TRBJ2-5; maybe TRBD1 (7 bases). The CDR3 spans 15 residues. Trimming left V 2 bases short and J 4 bases short, with 14 bases between. CDR3 sequence: CASSLWRGLGETQYF. In nucleotides, the CDR3 is TGTGCCAGCAGTTTATGGAGGGGGCTGGGAGAGACCCAGTACTTC.

In its sample, this clonotype was seen a few times. The chain carries TRBV29-1 and TRBJ2-5; the match to TRBD2 covers 9 bases. Germline CDR1 and CDR2: SQVTM and ANQGSEA. CDR3 length equals 15 residues. V lost 7 bases, J lost 5 bases, and 14 bases stayed unmatched. The CDR3, as DNA: TGCAGCGCTGCGCGGGGCGGGGGGGCCCCTGAGACCCAGTACTTC. It specifies CSAARGGGAPETQYF. Together with reference TRBV29-1 and TRBJ2-5, the CDR3 gives the full variable domain: SAVISQKPSRDICQRGTSLTIQCQVDSQVTMMFWYRQQPGQSLTLIATANQGSEATYESGFVIDKFPISRPNLTFSTLTVSNMSPEDSSIYLCSAARGGGAPETQYFGPGTRLLVL.

The chain links TRBV29-1 to TRBJ2-1; no reliable D call. The CDR3 covers 12 residues. The ends were cut back, 4 bases at V and 3 bases at J, with 7 bases in the middle. Germline CDR1 and CDR2: SQVTM and ANQGSEA. The CDR3, as DNA: TGCAGCGTTGTTGAGGTCTACAATGAGCAGTTCTTC. This gives the protein CSVVEVYNEQFF.

The V and J genes are TRBV6-4 and TRBJ1-5, with D uncertain. This CDR3 has 17 amino acids. Between the trimmed V and J ends, which lost 7 bases and 0 bases, there was a span of 19 bases. Germline V gives CDR1 MRHNA, CDR2 SNTAGT. CDR3 sequence: CASTHSGRSYSNQPQHF. CDR3 DNA sequence: TGTGCCAGCACTCACAGCGGACGGTCCTATAGCAATCAGCCCCAGCATTTT.

The chain recombines TRBV2 with TRBJ2-1, with TRBD1 matching over 7 bases. CDR3 length: 19 amino acids. V lost 5 bases to trimming and J lost 3 bases; unmatched junction nucleotides: 19. CDR1 is SNHLY and CDR2 is FYNNEI in the germline V gene. The CDR3 DNA follows: TGTGCCAGCAGTCTTACAGCCCCTCGGGGACAGTATTACTACAATGAGCAGTTCTTC. Translation: CASSLTAPRGQYYYNEQFF.

The chain joins TRBV19 to TRBJ2-1, with TRBD1 matching over 8 bases. Per germline, CDR1 LNHDA and CDR2 SQIVND (reference sequence). V lost 3 bases and J lost 7; bases outside the gene matches: 5. This CDR3 is built from 14 residues. CDR3 protein: CASSIQGARNEQFF. For the CDR3, the DNA is TGTGCCAGTAGTATCCAGGGGGCAAGGAATGAGCAGTTCTTC.

CDR3 sequence reads: CASSAGGRGETQYF. The CDR3 region has the DNA TGTGCCAGCAGCGCAGGGGGCCGGGGAGAGACCCAGTACTTC. The rearrangement joins TRBV7-2 to TRBJ2-5, with 8 nucleotides matching TRBD1. Trimming at V came to 5 bases and at J to 4 bases, leaving 6 bases not matched to a gene. This CDR3 has 14 residues. From germline, CDR1 is SGHTA and CDR2 FQGNSA.

The rearrangement uses TRBV20-1 and TRBJ2-1; D is uncertain. The CDR3 spans 12 residues. V gave up 8 bases and J gave up 2 bases, with 10 bases separating them. Germline V gene data show CDR1 as DFQATT and CDR2 as SNEGSKA (reference sequence). The CDR3 sequence is CSYTGPYNEQFF. CDR3 nucleotides: TGCAGTTACACCGGTCCCTACAATGAGCAGTTCTTC.

The chain employs TRBV19 and TRBJ2-2; 14 nucleotides align to TRBD2. The trim removed 3 bases at V and 4 bases at J, leaving 10 bases unmatched. Germline V gives CDR1 LNHDA, CDR2 SQIVND (reference sequence). This CDR3 region has 19 residues. The CDR3 loop reads CASSMWRLAGGQRTGELFF. The CDR3 DNA reads as TGTGCCAGTAGTATGTGGAGACTAGCGGGGGGGCAACGCACCGGGGAGCTGTTTTTT.

This clonotype showed up many times. The rearrangement joins TRBV15 to TRBJ2-7; 7 nucleotides match TRBD1. Germline trimming cut 6 bases from V and 3 bases from J; bases unmatched to any gene: 2. CDR1 is LNHNV and CDR2 is YYDKDF in the germline V gene (reference sequence). The CDR3 covers 12 residues. The CDR3 region has the DNA TGTGCCACCAGAGGGGACAGCTACGAGCAGTACTTC. This translates into CATRGDSYEQYF.

This clonotype was seen a handful of times. This chain links TRBV27 with TRBJ2-3; TRBD2 agrees at 7 bases. The CDR3 is 19 amino acids. The V gene's germline CDR1 is MNHEY and CDR2 SMNVEV (reference sequence). Trimming took 0 bases from V and 1 from J; bases not matched to a gene: 13. The CDR3 DNA reads as TGTGCCAGCAGTTTATCTGCGGGGGTTTGGGGCCTCCGCACAGATACGCAGTATTTT. Translated: CASSLSAGVWGLRTDTQYF.

The chain carries TRBV7-2 and TRBJ2-2; 7 bases agree with TRBD1. This CDR3 is 16 amino acids long. The germline V gene has CDR1 SGHTA and CDR2 FQGNSA. V dropped 1 base and J dropped 7; count of bases not matched to a gene: 9. CDR3 region: CASSLGTRGRVGELFF. CDR3 bases: TGTGCCAGCAGCTTAGGCACTAGGGGGCGGGTCGGGGAGCTGTTTTTT.

This clonotype was found many times. The gene calls are TRBV10-3 and TRBJ2-2; D is perhaps TRBD1 (5 bases). Trimming cost V 6 bases and J 4 bases, with 12 bases left between them. The CDR3 length is 14 residues. CDR1 ENHRY and CDR2 SYGVKD come from the germline V gene. The CDR3 protein is CAIRADRATGELFF. The CDR3 DNA follows: TGTGCCATCAGAGCCGACAGAGCCACCGGGGAGCTGTTTTTT.

This clonotype was detected many times. The chain uses TRBV19 and TRBJ2-7; 11 bases match TRBD2. V dropped 5 bases and J dropped 1; count of bases not matched to a gene: 4. CDR1 LNHDA and CDR2 SQIVND come from the germline V gene (reference sequence). The CDR3 totals 15 residues. This CDR3 reads CASSERLAGSYEQYF. CDR3 nucleotides: TGTGCCAGTAGTGAAAGACTAGCGGGGTCCTACGAGCAGTACTTC.

The chain carries TRBV4-3 and TRBJ2-1; D is uncertain. Trimming stripped 3 bases from V and 2 bases from J, with 11 bases between. The CDR3 is 15 residues long. Germline CDR1 and CDR2: LGHNA and YSLEER. The CDR3, as DNA: TGCGCCAGCAGCCATTTGGTAGCCACCTACAATGAGCAGTTCTTC. It specifies CASSHLVATYNEQFF.

Many counts were recorded for this clonotype. The rearrangement links TRBV28 to TRBJ1-5, with 7 bases aligning to TRBD1. Trimming took 2 bases from V and 0 from J; bases not matched to a gene: 7. This CDR3 contains 17 residues. Germline assignment: CDR1 MDHEN and CDR2 SYDVKM. The CDR3 loop is CASSLKLTGRSNQPQHF. For the CDR3, the DNA is TGTGCCAGCAGTTTAAAATTGACAGGGCGTAGCAATCAGCCCCAGCATTTT.

The chain couples TRBV30 to TRBJ2-1; no reliable D call. Germline loops: CDR1 GTSNPN, CDR2 SVGIG (reference sequence). The CDR3 length is 13 residues. Trimming left V 4 bases short and J 5 bases short, with 12 bases between. Written as DNA, the CDR3 is TGTGCCTGGACGCCCTCCGTAGACAATGAGCAGTTCTTC. Translating it yields CAWTPSVDNEQFF.